This TCR beta chain was found in a study of OX40 agonist ivuxolimab in advanced cancers. The wider study: An anti-OX40 (CD134) antibody with agonistic activity, ivuxolimab, was administered to patients. Patients receiving dose escalation had hepatocellular carcinoma, melanoma, renal cell or head and neck cancer. One patient with hepatocellular carcinoma and two with cutaneous melanoma, three in all, had partial responses. With a range of about 23 to 90, age averaged approximately 64 years, and roughly 80% were male.

Profiled with immunoSEQ multiplex PCR; TCRdb holds only in-frame clones, not every one. Seen here are around 140,000 clones, 90% observed once, and the top ten hold approximately 0.99%. The sample consisted of CD4+ or CD8+ T cells sorted from blood, taken in a trial of the OX40 agonist ivuxolimab. The clonotype comes from an adult with an advanced solid tumor such as melanoma, head and neck, liver or kidney cancer.

The CDR3 DNA follows: TGTGCCAGCAGTTACTCTCCAGGGAGGGCCGGGAATGAGCAGTTCTTC. It encodes CASSYSPGRAGNEQFF. The chain employs TRBV6-5 and TRBJ2-1; 7 bases line up with TRBD2. CDR3 size: 16 residues. V trimming: 0 bases; J trimming: 7 bases; junction bases outside the gene matches: 9. The V gene's germline CDR1 is MNHEY and CDR2 SVGAGI.